These 17 T cell receptor beta chains were sequenced from one sample in a study of T cells in Graves' hyperthyroidism and ophthalmopathy. Using RNA transcripts as the source, TCR beta CDR3 regions were amplified. HTBI primers were the set used in a first-round RT-PCR of the TCR CDR3. A single record per CDR3 protein comes from TCRdb applying MiXCR to the multiplex PCR reads. The sample lists over 350,000 distinct CDR3 sequences, more than 13% seen once, with 25% to 30% in the top ten. The sequencing sample was made of blood. The receptors come from a man aged 50 to 60 with Graves' ophthalmopathy.

This chain links TRBV9 with TRBJ1-6; D unclear. Trimming left V 0 bases short and J 10 bases short, with 11 bases between. Germline values: CDR1 SGDLS, CDR2 YYNGEE. The CDR3 totals 14 residues. The CDR3 DNA reads TGTGCCAGCAGCGTAGATCTTTCGGAATCACCCCTCCACTTT. Translated: CASSVDLSESPLHF.

To note about this clonotype: The junction departs from the called germline gene at one end, perhaps through a read error. This rearrangement joins TRBV5-1 to TRBJ2-2; D gene ambiguous. Looked up from germline, CDR1 is SGHRS and CDR2 is YFSETQ. The CDR3 is made up of 14 amino acids. The CDR3 reads CTSSLDANTGELFF. In DNA form, the CDR3 reads TGCACCAGCAGCCTGGACGCGAACACCGGGGAGCTGTTTTTT.

The table lists this clonotype with many counts. The J gene is TRBJ1-3, the V gene TRBV7-2; D is undetermined. Germline CDR1 and CDR2: SGHTA and FQGNSA. This CDR3 contains 16 residues. The ends were cut back, 1 base at V and 4 bases at J, with 14 bases in the middle. CDR3 region: CASSLVGRMKGNTIYF. CDR3 in DNA: TGTGCCAGCAGCTTAGTCGGCAGAATGAAAGGAAACACCATATATTTT. Full variable domain (rest looked up from reference TRBV7-2 and TRBJ1-3): GAGVSQSPSNKVTEKGKDVELRCDPISGHTALYWYRQSLGQGLEFLIYFQGNSAPDKSGLPSDRFSAERTGGSVSTLTIQRTQQEDSAVYLCASSLVGRMKGNTIYFGEGSWLTVV.

This clonotype has only a few counts. The chain links TRBV6-1 to TRBJ1-1; D remains unclear. Germline V gene data show CDR1 as MNHNS and CDR2 as SASEGT. The V and J ends lost 2 bases and 5 bases respectively, with 12 bases between them. The CDR3 loop spans 14 amino acids. The CDR3 reads CASSERGLGTEAFF. In DNA form, the CDR3 reads TGTGCCAGCAGTGAAAGAGGCCTGGGGACTGAAGCTTTCTTT.

This clonotype showed up many times. The chain combines TRBV28 with TRBJ1-5, with D maybe TRBD1 (5 bases). Germline CDR1 and CDR2: MDHEN and SYDVKM. With 4 bases removed from V and 0 bases from J, the gap between germline ends came to 19 bases. The CDR3 has 18 amino acids. The CDR3 region is CASSYGHTGGYSNQPQHF. The CDR3 nucleotides read TGTGCCAGCAGTTACGGACACACTGGGGGGTATAGCAATCAGCCCCAGCATTTT.

This clonotype was picked up one time. The V gene is TRBV12-3 or TRBV12-4, the J gene TRBJ2-7, with 9 bases matching TRBD2. J gave up 2 bases and V 7 bases, and 3 bases lay outside the gene matches. This CDR3 contains 13 residues. The CDR3 here is CASNVAGAYEQYF. As DNA, the CDR3 is TGTGCCAGCAACGTAGCGGGAGCCTACGAGCAGTACTTC.

The chain employs TRBV2 and TRBJ2-5; TRBD2 is a possible D gene (6 bases). Trimming removed 7 bases from V and 1 base from J, with 22 bases in between. Germline CDR1 is SNHLY and CDR2 is FYNNEI. The CDR3 has 17 amino acids. The CDR3 DNA reads as TGTGCCAGCACGGGTACGGGATTAGGCGGGATCCAAGAGACCCAGTACTTC. This translates into CASTGTGLGGIQETQYF.

This clonotype showed up many times. The chain has TRBV29-1 and TRBJ2-3; possibly TRBD1 for D (6 bases). In germline, CDR1 is SQVTM, CDR2 ANQGSEA. The CDR3 is 17 residues long. The V end was cut by 6 bases, the J end by 2 bases, with 24 bases between. The CDR3 loop is CSVVPWGPSGFTDTQYF. Here the CDR3 DNA reads TGCAGCGTCGTACCTTGGGGGCCGTCGGGGTTCACAGATACGCAGTATTTT.

This clonotype was picked up a small number of times. CDR3 sequence: CASSFGRLVGFETQYF. CDR3 nucleotides: TGTGCCAGCAGCTTCGGGAGACTAGTCGGTTTCGAGACCCAGTACTTC. The chain uses TRBV7-9 and TRBJ2-5, with D possibly matching TRBD2 (6 bases). The CDR3 contains 16 residues. Trimming cost V 3 bases and J 5 bases, with 19 bases left between them. Germline-derived CDR1 and CDR2 are SEHNR and FQNEAQ (reference sequence).

Many counts were recorded for this clonotype. This chain uses TRBV20-1 with TRBJ2-1, with TRBD2 matching 10 bases. The CDR3 totals 14 residues. Trimming removed 3 bases from V and 9 bases from J; junction bases left unmatched: 8. In germline, CDR1 is DFQATT, CDR2 SNEGSKA (reference sequence). DNA for the CDR3: TGCAGTGCTAGTAGAACTAGCGGGAAAGGTGAGCAGTTCTTC. This sequence encodes CSASRTSGKGEQFF.

The sample holds many counts of this clonotype. The chain carries TRBV5-6 and TRBJ2-5, with TRBD2 matching 13 bases. The germline gives CDR1 SGHDT, CDR2 YYEEEE. Germline trimming cut 4 bases from V and 9 bases from J; bases unmatched to any gene: 12. This CDR3 has 16 residues. In nucleotides, the CDR3 is TGTGCCAGCAGCCCCCTGGGGACTAGCGGGAAGGGGGCCCAGTACTTC. It codes for CASSPLGTSGKGAQYF.

Many counts were recorded for this clonotype. V usage is TRBV14 and J usage is TRBJ2-1, with TRBD2 matching 9 bases. Looked up from germline, CDR1 is SGHDN and CDR2 is FVKESK. This CDR3 contains 13 residues. V lost 1 base to trimming and J lost 15 bases; unmatched junction nucleotides: 7. The CDR3 region is CASSQGLAGRAFF. CDR3 nucleotide sequence: TGTGCCAGCAGCCAAGGTCTAGCGGGAAGAGCGTTCTTC.

Many counts were recorded for this clonotype. The chain combines TRBV12-3 or TRBV12-4 with TRBJ2-1, with TRBD1 matching 10 bases. V was pared by 5 bases and J by 0 bases, with 16 bases of the junction left unmatched. This CDR3 is built from 20 residues. CDR3 sequence reads: CASSQRQGAIGGSSYNEQFF. The DNA for the CDR3 is TGTGCCAGCAGTCAAAGACAGGGGGCGATAGGCGGGAGCTCCTACAATGAGCAGTTCTTC.

This clonotype was seen ten or more times. The chain joins TRBV20-1 to TRBJ2-3; weak D call: TRBD2 (5 bases). The germline V gene has CDR1 DFQATT and CDR2 SNEGSKA (reference sequence). CDR3 length: 15 amino acids. V lost 4 bases and J 0 bases, leaving 14 bases between the germline ends. This CDR3 reads CSATILAGSTDTQYF. CDR3 coding DNA: TGCAGTGCTACTATTCTCGCGGGTAGCACAGATACGCAGTATTTT.

This clonotype was recorded at least ten times. The rearrangement joins TRBV3-1 to TRBJ2-3, with D unclear. This CDR3 has 14 residues. Between the trimmed V and J ends, which lost 5 bases and 3 bases, there was a span of 12 bases. Germline V gene sequence: CDR1 LGHDT, CDR2 YNNKEL (reference sequence). The CDR3 spells CASSAGIATDTQYF. CDR3 coding DNA: TGTGCCAGCAGCGCTGGGATAGCTACAGATACGCAGTATTTT.

Comments on this clonotype: A single base separates this from a much larger clone, so it may be a read error. This chain joins TRBV13 and TRBJ2-1, with 11 nucleotides matching TRBD2. CDR1 and CDR2 from the germline V gene are PRHDT and FYEKMQ (reference sequence). CDR3 length equals 16 residues. The CDR3 loop is CANSPELAGAYNEQFF. CDR3 in DNA: TGTGCCAACAGCCCTGAACTAGCGGGAGCCTACAATGAGCAGTTCTTC.

This clonotype was recorded many times. The rearrangement links TRBV2 to TRBJ2-7; the D gene could be TRBD1 or TRBD2 (5 bases each). The V and J ends lost 6 bases and 3 bases respectively, with 9 bases between them. CDR3 size: 12 residues. The germline CDR1 and CDR2 sequences are SNHLY and FYNNEI. The CDR3 loop reads CASRSGGYEQYF. CDR3 in DNA: TGTGCCAGCAGATCTGGGGGCTACGAGCAGTACTTC.